Shown below are 31 T cell receptor beta chains from a single sample sequenced in a study of identifying expanded T cells in peripheral blood. Only in-frame clones appear in the TCRdb table, and some are missing; sequencing was by immunoSEQ multiplex PCR. In the table there are tens of thousands of clones, roughly 84% of which are singletons. The specimen sequenced was blood. All receptors derive from a person aged 18 to 75 in good health.

V and J are TRBV29-1 and TRBJ1-5; 7 positions agree with TRBD1. The ends lost 6 bases at V and 6 bases at J; junction bases unmatched: 14. Germline loops: CDR1 SQVTM, CDR2 ANQGSEA. The CDR3 has 15 residues. Written as DNA, the CDR3 is TGCAGCGTCACGCTCGCAGGGGGTGAGGGTCAGCCCCAGCATTTT. Encoded protein: CSVTLAGGEGQPQHF.

The gene calls are TRBV15 and TRBJ2-3, with D uncertain. V was cut by 4 bases and J by 2 bases, with 16 bases left in between. In germline, CDR1 is LNHNV, CDR2 YYDKDF (reference sequence). The CDR3 has 16 residues. CDR3 in DNA: TGTGCCACCAGCACCGCCAGGCAGATCATCACAGATACGCAGTATTTT. Protein: CATSTARQIITDTQYF. Filled out from reference TRBV15 and TRBJ2-3, the complete variable domain reads DAMVIQNPRYQVTQFGKPVTLSCSQTLNHNVMYWYQQKSSQAPKLLFHYYDKDFNNEADTPDNFQSRRPNTSFCFLDIRSPGLGDTAMYLCATSTARQIITDTQYFGPGTRLTVL.

The chain has TRBV6-5 and TRBJ1-2, with D uncertain. V lost 6 bases and J 5 bases, leaving 10 bases between the germline ends. CDR3 length equals 12 residues. Germline V lookup: CDR1 MNHEY, CDR2 SVGAGI. This CDR3 is CASRRSPYGYTF. Here the CDR3 DNA reads TGTGCCAGCAGACGATCCCCTTATGGCTACACCTTC.

This chain connects TRBV18 to TRBJ2-7, with D unclear. The CDR3 consists of 14 residues. Trimming removed 3 bases at V and 5 bases at J, with 14 bases between. Per the germline V gene, CDR1 is KGHSH and CDR2 is LQKENI. The CDR3 is CASSPSGLGNEQYF. CDR3 nucleotide sequence: TGTGCCAGCTCACCGTCCGGGCTAGGAAACGAGCAGTACTTC.

With respect to this clone: At one end, the junction sequence differs from germline, possibly due to a read error. The chain uses TRBV7-7 and TRBJ2-3, with 12 bases that match TRBD2. From germline, CDR1 is SSHAT and CDR2 FNYEAQ (reference sequence). The CDR3 extends over 14 amino acids. CDR3 region: CASSSGLAGDTQYF. The CDR3 coding sequence is TGTGCTAGCAGCTCGGGACTAGCGGGAGATACGCAGTATTTT.

The V and J genes are TRBV29-1 and TRBJ2-1; 8 bases fit TRBD1. Germline V gene lookup returns CDR1 SQVTM and CDR2 ANQGSEA. The ends lost 0 bases at V and 9 bases at J; junction bases unmatched: 13. This CDR3 contains 16 residues. The CDR3 loop reads CSVEDQGAGGFVEQFF. CDR3 bases: TGCAGCGTTGAAGATCAGGGGGCAGGGGGCTTCGTTGAGCAGTTCTTC.

This clone was seen once. V gene TRBV4-2 combines with J gene TRBJ2-5; D gene ambiguous. CDR1 and CDR2 (germline): LGHNA, YNFKEQ. Deletions cut 0 bases from V and 8 bases from J, with 19 bases between. The CDR3 has 16 amino acids. CDR3 amino acids: CASSQDAVTHQVTQYF. CDR3 sequence (DNA): TGTGCCAGCAGCCAAGATGCGGTGACACACCAAGTAACCCAGTACTTC.

The rearrangement uses TRBV2 and TRBJ2-7; D is undetermined. Trimming removed 6 bases from V and 0 bases from J, with 6 bases in between. The CDR3 contains 12 residues. Germline CDR1 reads SNHLY; CDR2 reads FYNNEI. The CDR3 region is CASRADSYEQYF. CDR3 bases: TGTGCCAGCAGGGCAGACTCCTACGAGCAGTACTTC.

Only one count was recorded for this clone. The chain uses TRBV7-2 and TRBJ1-2; TRBD1 agrees at 8 bases. V lost 1 base, J lost 2 bases, and 3 bases stayed unmatched. The CDR3 spans 15 residues. CDR1 is SGHTA and CDR2 is FQGNSA in the germline V gene. The CDR3 sequence: CASSLGDRPNYGYTF. The DNA of the CDR3 is TGTGCCAGCAGCTTAGGGGACAGGCCAAACTATGGCTACACCTTC.

The rearrangement links TRBV18 to TRBJ2-7; no clear D gene. Germline V gene lookup returns CDR1 KGHSH and CDR2 LQKENI. The CDR3 consists of 16 residues. Trimming left V 2 bases short and J 0 bases short, with 14 bases between. The CDR3 is CASSPFPAASSYEQYF. The DNA for the CDR3 is TGTGCCAGCTCACCATTTCCGGCGGCGAGCTCCTACGAGCAGTACTTC.

This clone was seen only once. The chain uses TRBV18 and TRBJ2-5, with a possible D match to TRBD1 (5 bases). Trimming stripped 3 bases from V and 2 bases from J, with 10 bases between. The CDR3 is made up of 14 amino acids. The germline CDR1 and CDR2 sequences are KGHSH and LQKENI. The CDR3 DNA reads TGTGCCAGCTCACCGTCAGGGAATCAAGAGACCCAGTACTTC. Translating it yields CASSPSGNQETQYF.

J is TRBJ2-7 and V is TRBV28; D possibly corresponds to TRBD1 (5 bases). The germline gives CDR1 MDHEN, CDR2 SYDVKM. Trimming cost V 5 bases and J 3 bases, with 20 bases left between them. CDR3 size: 16 residues. CDR3 loop: CASSLAPAGSHYEQYF. CDR3 bases: TGTGCCAGCAGTCTGGCCCCGGCAGGGTCCCACTACGAGCAGTACTTC. Supplemented by reference TRBV28 and TRBJ2-7, the full variable domain reads DVKVTQSSRYLVKRTGEKVFLECVQDMDHENMFWYRQDPGLGLRLIYFSYDVKMKEKGDIPEGYSVSREKKERFSLILESASTNQTSMYLCASSLAPAGSHYEQYFGPGTRLTVT.

V gene TRBV11-2 combines with J gene TRBJ1-1; TRBD1 matches 8 bases. The CDR3 loop spans 14 amino acids. Losses at the gene ends were 5 bases for V and 8 bases for J; bases not matched to a gene: 10. Germline V gives CDR1 SGHAT, CDR2 FQNNGV. This CDR3 reads CASSHNYDRGEAFF. CDR3 nucleotides: TGTGCCAGCAGCCACAATTACGACAGGGGAGAAGCTTTCTTT.

This rearrangement joins TRBV5-1 to TRBJ2-3; 7 bases are a match to TRBD2. J lost 0 bases, V lost 0 bases, and 1 base had no gene match. CDR1 is SGHRS, CDR2 YFSETQ, per germline. The CDR3 has 15 amino acids. The CDR3 spells CASSLGGSSTDTQYF. The CDR3 nucleotides are TGCGCCAGCAGCTTGGGCGGGAGCAGCACAGATACGCAGTATTTT. Drawing the rest from reference TRBV5-1 and TRBJ2-3, the complete variable domain is KAGVTQTPRYLIKTRGQQVTLSCSPISGHRSVSWYQQTPGQGLQFLFEYFSETQRNKGNFPGRFSGRQFSNSRSEMNVSTLELGDSALYLCASSLGGSSTDTQYFGPGTRLTVL.

This chain joins TRBV28 and TRBJ2-1; D may be TRBD2 (6 bases). The V end was cut by 10 bases, the J end by 9 bases, with 22 bases between. The germline V gene has CDR1 MDHEN and CDR2 SYDVKM. This CDR3 contains 14 residues. The chain's CDR3 is CATQRGDWTTEQFF. In DNA, the CDR3 is TGTGCCACCCAAAGGGGTGATTGGACTACTGAGCAGTTCTTC.

The chain recombines TRBV5-1 with TRBJ2-1; D might be TRBD1 or TRBD2, each matching 5 bases. The germline V gene encodes CDR1 SGHRS and CDR2 YFSETQ. The CDR3 is 16 residues long. Trimming removed 1 base from V and 4 bases from J, with 15 bases in between. CDR3 nucleotides: TGCGCCAGCAGCTTGTCACGGGACCCTTCATACAATGAGCAGTTCTTC. It specifies CASSLSRDPSYNEQFF.

The chain has TRBV30 and TRBJ2-3, with 8 bases lining up with TRBD1. With 2 bases clipped from V and 0 bases from J, the junction kept 7 bases outside the gene matches. CDR3 length equals 16 residues. Per the germline V gene, CDR1 is GTSNPN and CDR2 is SVGIG (reference sequence). CDR3 bases: TGTGCCTGGAGTCAGACAGGGGTCGATAGCACAGATACGCAGTATTTT. Amino acid sequence: CAWSQTGVDSTDTQYF.

The chain is built from TRBV7-6 and TRBJ1-2; D is possibly TRBD1 (6 bases). Trimming cost V 1 base and J 7 bases, with 13 bases left between them. This CDR3 spans 14 amino acids. The germline CDR1 and CDR2 sequences are SGHVS and FNYEAQ. Here the CDR3 reads CASSLGSVGAGYTF. The CDR3 region has the DNA TGTGCCAGCAGCTTAGGGTCAGTGGGGGCTGGCTACACCTTC. Complete variable domain (other parts from reference TRBV7-6 and TRBJ1-2): GAGVSQSPRYKVTKRGQDVALRCDPISGHVSLYWYRQALGQGPEFLTYFNYEAQQDKSGLPNDRFSAERPEGSISTLTIQRTEQRDSAMYRCASSLGSVGAGYTFGSGTRLTVV.

This chain joins TRBV4-3 and TRBJ2-7; 8 positions match TRBD1. V lost 3 bases and J lost 3; bases outside the gene matches: 10. CDR3 length: 16 amino acids. In germline, CDR1 is LGHNA, CDR2 YSLEER. CDR3 sequence: CASSHVQGATIYEQYF. The CDR3 bases are TGCGCCAGCAGCCACGTTCAGGGGGCTACGATCTACGAGCAGTACTTC.

Points on this clone: This specimen includes other DNA sequences encoding the same CDR3. This chain joins TRBV28 and TRBJ1-5; possibly TRBD1 for D (5 bases). Germline CDR1 reads MDHEN; CDR2 reads SYDVKM. The CDR3 has 15 residues. V was shortened by 5 bases and J by 7 bases, with 18 bases between the two germline ends. CDR3: CASSPSRGGNQPQHF. CDR3 sequence (DNA): TGTGCCAGCAGTCCGTCGAGGGGAGGAAACCAGCCCCAGCATTTT.

This chain connects TRBV11-3 to TRBJ2-7; the D gene is possibly TRBD2 (5 bases). V lost 1 base and J lost 2, with 12 bases in between. From germline, CDR1 is SGHNT and CDR2 YENEEA. This CDR3 region has 15 residues. Here the CDR3 reads CASSLGGSEAYEQYF. DNA for the CDR3: TGTGCCAGCAGCTTAGGTGGTAGCGAAGCCTACGAGCAGTACTTC.

The gene calls are TRBV29-1 and TRBJ2-7; D is undetermined. Between the trimmed V and J ends, which lost 0 bases and 1 base, there was a span of 10 bases. The CDR3 extends over 14 amino acids. CDR1 SQVTM and CDR2 ANQGSEA come from the germline V gene. The CDR3 loop is CSVEEAVGSYEQYF. In DNA, the CDR3 is TGCAGCGTTGAAGAGGCAGTGGGATCCTACGAGCAGTACTTC.

This chain joins TRBV4-1 and TRBJ1-5; 7 bases match TRBD1. This CDR3 spans 16 amino acids. Germline V CDR1 and CDR2: MGHRA, YSYEKL. V lost 1 base and J lost 6; bases outside the gene matches: 9. CDR3: CASSQVPYRGPQPQHF. The CDR3 nucleotides read TGCGCCAGCAGCCAAGTTCCATACAGGGGTCCTCAGCCCCAGCATTTT.

The chain is built from TRBV4-2 and TRBJ2-7; 9 positions agree with TRBD2. The CDR3 has 13 residues. CDR1 LGHNA and CDR2 YNFKEQ come from the germline V gene. With V trimmed by 5 bases and J by 5 bases, 4 bases remained unmatched. CDR3 residues: CASSGTSFNEQYF. CDR3 DNA: TGTGCCAGCAGCGGGACTAGCTTTAACGAGCAGTACTTC.

The chain carries TRBV19 and TRBJ1-1; 8 positions match TRBD1. Germline-derived CDR1 and CDR2 are LNHDA and SQIVND (reference sequence). V lost 9 bases to trimming and J lost 2 bases; unmatched junction nucleotides: 11. The CDR3 is 15 residues long. CDR3 amino acids: CASKQGGITNTEAFF. The DNA for the CDR3 is TGTGCCAGCAAACAGGGGGGTATTACTAACACTGAAGCTTTCTTT.

The chain joins TRBV28 to TRBJ2-3; D unclear. Germline CDR1 MDHEN, CDR2 SYDVKM. V lost 7 bases to trimming and J lost 3 bases, with 17 bases between them. The CDR3 has 15 amino acids. Here the CDR3 DNA reads TGTGCCAGCACAAATACAGCTATCGGGACAGATACGCAGTATTTT. Protein product: CASTNTAIGTDTQYF.

The V and J genes are TRBV4-2 and TRBJ2-5; D not resolved. The germline V gene has CDR1 LGHNA and CDR2 YNFKEQ. This CDR3 is 14 amino acids long. V was clipped by 1 base and J by 5 bases, with 11 bases between them. The CDR3, as DNA: TGTGCCAGCAGCCAAGGGGCGGATAAGGAGACCCAGTACTTC. Translation gives CASSQGADKETQYF.

This rearrangement joins TRBV6-1 to TRBJ2-7; D is undetermined. Germline V lookup: CDR1 MNHNS, CDR2 SASEGT. The CDR3 is 11 residues long. V lost 8 bases and J 5 bases, leaving 10 bases between the germline ends. CDR3 in DNA: TGTGCCAGCCTAATTATACACGAGCAGTACTTC. This encodes CASLIIHEQYF.

In this sample, this clone turned up a few times. The V gene is TRBV19, the J gene TRBJ2-7, with TRBD1 identical over 7 bases. V lost 3 bases to trimming and J lost 3 bases; unmatched junction nucleotides: 8. The CDR3 contains 15 residues. Germline CDR1 reads LNHDA; CDR2 reads SQIVND (reference sequence). In nucleotides, the CDR3 is TGTGCCAGTAGTATGTCTTTGGGACAGAACTACGAGCAGTACTTC. Amino acids: CASSMSLGQNYEQYF.

The count of this clone is one. The rearrangement uses TRBV6-5 and TRBJ2-3; D might be TRBD2 (6 bases). V was pared by 3 bases and J by 4 bases, with 11 bases between. Germline values: CDR1 MNHEY, CDR2 SVGAGI. The CDR3 runs 14 residues. CDR3 residues: CASSYGRDSDTQYF. The CDR3 region has the DNA TGTGCCAGCAGTTATGGCAGGGACTCAGATACGCAGTATTTT.

V usage is TRBV7-9 and J usage is TRBJ2-7, with D perhaps given as TRBD1 or TRBD2 (5 bases each). V was cut by 4 bases and J by 11 bases, with 24 bases left in between. Germline CDR1 is SEHNR and CDR2 is FQNEAQ (reference sequence). CDR3 length equals 15 residues. The CDR3 protein is CASSSSGTNRKEEYF. The CDR3 DNA reads TGTGCCAGCAGCTCGTCGGGGACCAACAGAAAGGAGGAGTACTTC.